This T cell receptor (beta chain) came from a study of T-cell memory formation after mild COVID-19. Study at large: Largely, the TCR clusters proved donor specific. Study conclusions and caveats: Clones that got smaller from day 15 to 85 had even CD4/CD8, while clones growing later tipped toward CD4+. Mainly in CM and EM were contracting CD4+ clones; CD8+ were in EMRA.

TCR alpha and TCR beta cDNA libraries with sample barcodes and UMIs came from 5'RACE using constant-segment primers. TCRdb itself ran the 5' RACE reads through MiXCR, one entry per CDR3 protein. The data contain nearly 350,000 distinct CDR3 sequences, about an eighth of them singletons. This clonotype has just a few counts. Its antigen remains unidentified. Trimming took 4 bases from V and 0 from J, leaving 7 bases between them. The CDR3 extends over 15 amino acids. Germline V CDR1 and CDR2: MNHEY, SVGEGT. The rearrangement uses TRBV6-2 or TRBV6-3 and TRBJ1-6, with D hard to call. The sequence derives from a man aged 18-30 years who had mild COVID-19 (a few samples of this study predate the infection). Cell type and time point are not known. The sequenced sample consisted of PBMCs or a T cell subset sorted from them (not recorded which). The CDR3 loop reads CASSSEISYNSPLHF. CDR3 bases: TGTGCCAGCAGTTCGGAGATCTCCTATAATTCACCCCTCCACTTT.